A single sample is the source of the 3 T cell receptor beta chains below, sequenced in a study of shared clonotypes between healthy human individuals (dated by TCRdb to 2018 to 2021). The receptor library was made with the immunoSEQ multiplex PCR assay. TCRdb provides this immuneACCESS table in a form limited to in-frame rearrangements. Some clones are lacking; in checked studies, under half of them reflect an unresolved V gene, and why the rest are absent is not known. This sample holds millions of clones; approximately 93% were observed only once. Around 0.4% of the sample goes to the ten largest clones. The sequencing sample was made of naive CD4+ T cells from PBMCs. The cell subset or site label here, explained by the study, means: CD45RA+ positively selected. The receptors originated from a young man in good health. Some clones in this sample may be carry-over from other donors' samples.

This clone has only one observation. The chain employs TRBV4-1 and TRBJ2-3, with D uncertain. V was trimmed by 0 bases and J by 2 bases, leaving 9 bases between them. Germline CDR1 is MGHRA and CDR2 is YSYEKL. The CDR3 is 15 amino acids. DNA of the CDR3: TGCGCCAGCAGCCAAGACCCGGGTATCACAGATACGCAGTATTTT. As protein: CASSQDPGITDTQYF.

This chain links TRBV6-5 with TRBJ2-1; TRBD2 matches at 14 bases. Losses at the gene ends were 10 bases for V and 10 bases for J; bases not matched to a gene: 12. The CDR3 length is 15 residues. Germline CDR1 and CDR2: MNHEY and SVGAGI. DNA of the CDR3: TGTGCCACCGGCGGGGGGACTAGCGGGGGAAGGGAGCAGTTCTTC. Encoded protein: CATGGGTSGGREQFF.

This clone was counted only a few times. The rearrangement uses TRBV6-5 and TRBJ2-1; 7 bases align to TRBD2. Germline CDR1 is MNHEY and CDR2 is SVGAGI. The V and J ends lost 8 bases and 5 bases, in that order; junction bases with no gene match: 12. The CDR3 totals 15 residues. DNA of the CDR3: TGTGCCAGCTCTGACAAAGCGGGAACTAACAATGAGCAGTTCTTC. This gives the protein CASSDKAGTNNEQFF.